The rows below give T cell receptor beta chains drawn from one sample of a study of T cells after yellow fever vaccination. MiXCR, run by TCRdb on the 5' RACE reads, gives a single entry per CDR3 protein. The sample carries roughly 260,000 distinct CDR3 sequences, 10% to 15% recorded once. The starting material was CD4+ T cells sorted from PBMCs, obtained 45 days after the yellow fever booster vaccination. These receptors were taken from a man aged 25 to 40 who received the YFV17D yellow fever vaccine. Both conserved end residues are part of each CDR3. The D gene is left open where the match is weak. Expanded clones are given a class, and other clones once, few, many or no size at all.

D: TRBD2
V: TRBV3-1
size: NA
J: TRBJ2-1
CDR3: CAIATGGEQFF
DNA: TGTGCCATTGCGACCGGGGGGGAGCAGTTCTTC

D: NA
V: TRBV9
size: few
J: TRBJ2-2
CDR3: CASSSTDPGELFF
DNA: TGTGCCAGCAGCTCGACAGATCCCGGGGAGCTGTTTTTT

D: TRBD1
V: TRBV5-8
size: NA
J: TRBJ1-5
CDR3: CASSSGQGRFQPQHF
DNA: TGTGCCAGCAGCTCTGGACAGGGAAGGTTTCAGCCCCAGCATTTT

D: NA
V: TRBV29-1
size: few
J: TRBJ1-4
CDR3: CSVEIPGEGEKLFF
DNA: TGCAGCGTTGAAATTCCAGGGGAAGGTGAAAAACTGTTTTTT

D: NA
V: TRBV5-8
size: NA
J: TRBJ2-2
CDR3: CASSLWSTGELFF
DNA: TGTGCCAGCAGCTTGTGGAGCACCGGGGAGCTGTTTTTT

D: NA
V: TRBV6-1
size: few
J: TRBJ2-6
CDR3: CASAATTGGANVLTF
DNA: TGTGCCAGCGCGGCCACCACCGGTGGGGCCAACGTCCTGACTTTC

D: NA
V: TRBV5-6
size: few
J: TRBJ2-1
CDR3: CASSLYGPPSNEQFF
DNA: TGTGCCAGCAGCTTGTACGGGCCCCCCTCGAATGAGCAGTTCTTC

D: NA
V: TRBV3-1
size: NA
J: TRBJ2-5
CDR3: CASSQDYRGWETQYF
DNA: TGTGCCAGCAGCCAAGATTATAGAGGCTGGGAGACCCAGTACTTC

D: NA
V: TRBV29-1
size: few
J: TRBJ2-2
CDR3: CSVELPAGELFF
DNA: TGCAGCGTTGAACTACCTGCTGGGGAGCTGTTTTTT

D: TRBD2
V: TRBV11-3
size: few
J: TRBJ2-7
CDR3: CASSLKLAGAHEQYF
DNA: TGTGCCAGCAGCTTAAAGCTAGCGGGAGCTCACGAGCAGTACTTC

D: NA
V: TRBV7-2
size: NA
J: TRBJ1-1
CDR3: CASSLGGRGAEAFF
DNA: TGTGCCAGCAGCTTAGGGGGGCGCGGCGCTGAAGCTTTCTTT

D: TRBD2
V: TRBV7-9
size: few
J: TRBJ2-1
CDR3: CASSLATSGGNDNEQFF
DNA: TGTGCCAGCAGCTTAGCGACTAGCGGGGGTAATGACAATGAGCAGTTCTTC

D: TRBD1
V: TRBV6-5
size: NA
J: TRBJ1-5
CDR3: CASSLYRDRASNQPQHF
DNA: TGTGCCAGCAGTTTATACCGGGACAGGGCGAGCAATCAGCCCCAGCATTTT

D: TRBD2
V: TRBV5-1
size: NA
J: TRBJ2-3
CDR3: CASSLLGGSDTQYF
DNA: TGCGCCAGCAGCTTGTTGGGGGGGAGTGATACGCAGTATTTT

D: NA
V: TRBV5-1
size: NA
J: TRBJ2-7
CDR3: CASSITLREQYF
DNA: TGCGCCAGCAGCATCACCCTGCGGGAGCAGTACTTC

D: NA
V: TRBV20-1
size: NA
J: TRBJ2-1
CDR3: CSPGLMYNEQFF
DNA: TGCAGTCCGGGACTCATGTACAATGAGCAGTTCTTC

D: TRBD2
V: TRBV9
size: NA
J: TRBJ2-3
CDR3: CASSVMTSGKDTQYF
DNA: TGTGCCAGCAGCGTCATGACTAGCGGCAAAGATACGCAGTATTTT

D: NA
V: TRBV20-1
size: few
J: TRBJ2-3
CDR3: CSAQTDTQYF
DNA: TGCAGTGCCCAAACAGATACGCAGTATTTT

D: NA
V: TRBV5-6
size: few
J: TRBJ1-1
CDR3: CASSLRVTDTEAFF
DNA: TGTGCCAGCAGCTTGCGGGTGACAGACACTGAAGCTTTCTTT

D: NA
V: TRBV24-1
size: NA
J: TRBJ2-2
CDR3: CATQQDANTGELFF
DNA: TGTGCCACCCAACAGGATGCGAACACCGGGGAGCTGTTTTTT

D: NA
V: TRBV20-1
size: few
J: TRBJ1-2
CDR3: CSARSAVYGYTF
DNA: TGCAGTGCTAGATCAGCAGTCTATGGCTACACCTTC

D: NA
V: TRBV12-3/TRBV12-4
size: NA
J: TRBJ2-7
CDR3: CASSYGKVYEQYF
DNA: TGTGCCAGCAGTTACGGGAAGGTCTACGAGCAGTACTTC

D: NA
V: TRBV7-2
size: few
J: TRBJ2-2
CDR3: CASRRTGVNTGELFF
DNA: TGTGCCAGCCGGCGGACGGGGGTTAACACCGGGGAGCTGTTTTTT

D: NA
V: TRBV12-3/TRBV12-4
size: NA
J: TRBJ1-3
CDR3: CASSDRSGNTIYF
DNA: TGTGCCAGCAGCGACAGGTCCGGAAACACCATATATTTT

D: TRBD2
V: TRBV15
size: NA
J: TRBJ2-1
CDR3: CATSKGLAGDYNEQFF
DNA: TGTGCCACCAGCAAAGGACTAGCGGGAGATTACAATGAGCAGTTCTTC

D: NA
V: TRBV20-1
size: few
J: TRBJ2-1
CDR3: CSASREKHEQFF
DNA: TGCAGTGCTAGCCGGGAAAAGCATGAGCAGTTCTTC

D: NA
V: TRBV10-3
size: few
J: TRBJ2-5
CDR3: CAIGGTGETQYF
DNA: TGTGCCATCGGAGGGACCGGAGAGACCCAGTACTTC